This entry lists 25 T cell receptor beta chains sequenced from one sample in a study of read filtering for tumor transcriptome and immune sequencing. From about 0.4 ug of RNA, a library with molecular barcoded alpha/delta and beta/gamma adaptors was made. TCRdb re-derived calls from the reads in MiXCR, one entry per CDR3 protein. The sample includes about 130,000 distinct CDR3 sequences, 10% to 15% seen only once; the top ten take about 11%. Sequencing was carried out using a population of CD138-negative cells sorted from bone marrow. All receptors derive from a donor over 35 with multiple myeloma.

At least ten counts were recorded for this clonotype. CDR3 in DNA: TGTGCCAGCAGCGTAGGAGCGGGGGGGATGACCGGGGAGCTGTTTTTT. As protein: CASSVGAGGMTGELFF. The chain combines TRBV9 with TRBJ2-2, with TRBD2 identical over 10 bases. V trimming: 0 bases; J trimming: 5 bases; junction bases outside the gene matches: 4. The CDR3 length is 16 residues. The germline V gene has CDR1 SGDLS and CDR2 YYNGEE.

This clonotype was seen repeatedly, ten times or more. This chain's CDR3 is CAWSPTGAAAQHF. CDR3 in DNA: TGTGCCTGGAGTCCTACAGGGGCCGCAGCCCAGCATTTT. This rearrangement joins TRBV30 to TRBJ1-5, with 7 bases that match TRBD1. V lost 2 bases and J lost 11; bases outside the gene matches: 9. CDR1 GTSNPN and CDR2 SVGIG come from the germline V gene (reference sequence). The CDR3 is 13 amino acids.

As for this clonotype: A far larger clone lies a single base away; this is likely a read error. This rearrangement joins TRBV5-5 to TRBJ2-7; 15 bases are a match to TRBD2. This CDR3 is 18 amino acids long. Germline CDR1 is SGHKS and CDR2 is YYEKEE (reference sequence). This CDR3 is CACSSPGLAGGFSYEQYF. As DNA, the CDR3 is TGCGCCTGCAGCTCACCGGGACTAGCGGGAGGCTTCTCCTACGAGCAGTACTTC.

The chain carries TRBV7-2 and TRBJ2-2, with TRBD2 matching over 9 bases. Germline assignment: CDR1 SGHTA and CDR2 FQGNSA. The CDR3 sequence is 16 residues long. The J segment lost 4 bases and the V segment lost 5 bases, leaving 8 bases of the junction unmatched. For the CDR3, the DNA is TGTGCCAGCAGCGAGGGACTAGCAAGTATCACCGGGGAGCTGTTTTTT. It is translated as CASSEGLASITGELFF.

This clonotype turned up a few times. The likely explanation is a read error, given a far larger clone one base away. The genes are TRBV7-2 and TRBJ2-1; TRBD2 agrees at 7 bases. CDR1 SGHTA and CDR2 FQGNSA come from the germline V gene. CDR3 length equals 14 residues. In DNA form, the CDR3 reads TGTGCCAGCAGCTCCTGGCTTGGACTAGATGAGCAGTTATTC. Protein: CASSSWLGLDEQLF.

This clonotype was recorded only once. The rearrangement joins TRBV5-5 to TRBJ2-1, with a weak D call TRBD2 (7 bases). Per germline, CDR1 SGHKS and CDR2 YYEKEE (reference sequence). V gave up 5 bases and J gave up 2 bases, with 17 bases separating them. The CDR3 runs 16 residues. The CDR3 sequence is CASSRAGAAPYNEQFF. In DNA form, the CDR3 reads TGTGCCAGCAGTAGGGCGGGGGCGGCGCCCTACAATGAGCAGTTCTTC.

This clonotype came up many times. The chain joins TRBV7-2 to TRBJ2-5; 11 bases agree with TRBD2. This CDR3 spans 15 amino acids. Germline trimming cut 2 bases from V and 5 bases from J; bases unmatched to any gene: 4. Germline V lookup: CDR1 SGHTA, CDR2 FQGNSA. The CDR3 DNA sequence: TGTGCCAGCAGCTTACCACTAGCGGGAGTGGAGACCCAGTACTTC. This translates into CASSLPLAGVETQYF.

Turning to this clonotype: A much more abundant neighbour one base away suggests this may be a read error. The chain combines TRBV19 with TRBJ1-2; weak D call: TRBD1 (5 bases). V lost 7 bases, J lost 0 bases, and 15 bases lay in between. The CDR3 spans 15 residues. Germline V gene sequence: CDR1 LNHDA, CDR2 SQIVND (reference sequence). The CDR3 loop reads CASTRTLSANYGYTF. The CDR3, as DNA: TGTGCCAGTACCCGGACACTCTCAGCTAACTATGGCTACACCTTC.

This clonotype was detected a few times. The chain is built from TRBV3-1 and TRBJ1-2; D not certain. V was clipped by 0 bases and J by 2 bases, with 7 bases between them. This CDR3 has 14 amino acids. In germline, CDR1 is LGHDT, CDR2 YNNKEL (reference sequence). CDR3 residues: CASSQEGGNYGYTF. CDR3 coding DNA: TGTGCCAGCAGCCAAGAGGGAGGGAACTATGGCTACACCTTC. The variable domain in full, with the rest retrieved from reference TRBV3-1 and TRBJ1-2, is DTAVSQTPKYLVTQMGNDKSIKCEQNLGHDTMYWYKQDSKKFLKIMFSYNNKELIINETVPNRFSPKSPDKAHLNLHINSLELGDSAVYFCASSQEGGNYGYTFGSGTRLTVV.

The V call is TRBV30, the J call TRBJ1-1; a weak D match, TRBD1 (6 bases). Trimming removed 2 bases at V and 7 bases at J, with 20 bases between. CDR3 length: 15 residues. Per the germline V gene, CDR1 is GTSNPN and CDR2 is SVGIG (reference sequence). The DNA for the CDR3 is TGTGCCTGGAGTATGAGGGGGGGGCGCCGAGGTGAAGCTTTCTTT. It is translated as CAWSMRGGRRGEAFF.

This clonotype was observed a few times. This could be a read error, since a much larger clone is one nucleotide away. The V and J genes are TRBV5-1 and TRBJ2-5; 8 bases map to TRBD1. The CDR3 spans 14 residues. Germline V gives CDR1 SGHRS, CDR2 YFSETQ. Here the CDR3 DNA reads TGCGCCCGCAGCTTTGGACAGGGAAAAGAGACCCAGTACTTC. It encodes CARSFGQGKETQYF.

This clonotype was observed many times. The J gene is TRBJ1-5, the V gene TRBV6-5, with TRBD1 as a possible D gene (5 bases). The length of the CDR3 is 14 residues. Germline V gives CDR1 MNHEY, CDR2 SVGAGI. The V end lost 5 bases, the J end lost 5 bases, and 13 bases lay between the germline ends. For the CDR3, the DNA is TGTGCCAGCAGTACGCGGGGCAGGGATCAGCCCCAGCATTTT. Translated, it gives CASSTRGRDQPQHF.

There are many counts of this clonotype. The V call is TRBV5-1, the J call TRBJ2-1, with 9 bases aligning to TRBD2. Germline CDR1 SGHRS, CDR2 YFSETQ. The CDR3 extends over 17 amino acids. V lost 3 bases to trimming and J lost 9 bases; unmatched junction nucleotides: 16. For the CDR3, the DNA is TGCGCCAGCAGCTCCAGGACTAGCGAACCCCTAAGGGGTGAGCAGTTCTTC. Translated: CASSSRTSEPLRGEQFF.

This clonotype is medium-sized in the sample. The chain recombines TRBV5-1 with TRBJ2-1; tentatively, D is TRBD2 (5 bases). V lost 4 bases to trimming and J lost 6 bases, with 8 bases between them. This CDR3 spans 12 amino acids. CDR1 and CDR2 from the germline V gene are SGHRS and YFSETQ. CDR3 coding DNA: TGCGCCAGCAGCCTGGCGGGCAATGAGCAGTTCTTC. This gives the protein CASSLAGNEQFF.

Only one count was recorded for this clonotype. A read error may be the cause here, since a much bigger clone is one base away. The J gene is TRBJ2-5, the V gene TRBV29-1; 7 bases are a match to TRBD2. This CDR3 comprises 14 residues. CDR1 is SQVTM and CDR2 is ANQGSEA in the germline V gene. The CDR3 is CSVEDLPAGGTQHF. Here the CDR3 DNA reads TGCAGCGTTGAAGATCTGCCGGCCGGGGGGACCCAGCACTTC.

There are many counts of this clonotype. The chain is built from TRBV7-9 and TRBJ1-1, with 8 bases fitting TRBD1. Trimming took 5 bases from V and 0 from J; bases not matched to a gene: 5. In germline, CDR1 is SEHNR, CDR2 FQNEAQ (reference sequence). The CDR3 is made up of 15 amino acids. The CDR3 loop reads CASSPSGQVNTEAFF. The CDR3 nucleotides read TGTGCCAGCAGCCCCTCGGGACAGGTGAACACTGAAGCTTTCTTT.

This clonotype was seen ten or more times. V gene TRBV20-1 combines with J gene TRBJ2-3; D is unclear. V was trimmed by 3 bases and J by 4 bases, leaving 5 bases between them. CDR1 is DFQATT and CDR2 is SNEGSKA in the germline V gene (reference sequence). There are 11 residues in the CDR3. CDR3 sequence (DNA): TGCAGTGCTAGGGAATCAGATACGCAGTATTTT. Encoded protein: CSARESDTQYF.

This clonotype has ten or more counts. The chain carries TRBV7-3 and TRBJ2-2; the D is unclear. The CDR3 runs to 14 residues. The V gene's germline CDR1 is SGHTA and CDR2 FQGTGA. The V end was cut by 3 bases, the J end by 3 bases, with 8 bases between. CDR3 nucleotide sequence: TGTGCCAGCAGCTTGGATAGGGACACCGGGGAGCTGTTTTTT. It is translated as CASSLDRDTGELFF.

This clonotype was seen ten or more times. The chain combines TRBV5-1 with TRBJ2-7, with 10 bases identical to TRBD2. V shed 4 bases, J shed 2 bases, and the junction held 3 bases outside the gene matches. The CDR3 is made up of 14 amino acids. Germline CDR1 reads SGHRS; CDR2 reads YFSETQ. For the CDR3, the DNA is TGCGCCAGCAGCCTGGGACTAGCGCCCTACGAGCAGTACTTC. This translates into CASSLGLAPYEQYF. Together with reference TRBV5-1 and TRBJ2-7, the CDR3 gives the full variable domain: KAGVTQTPRYLIKTRGQQVTLSCSPISGHRSVSWYQQTPGQGLQFLFEYFSETQRNKGNFPGRFSGRQFSNSRSEMNVSTLELGDSALYLCASSLGLAPYEQYFGPGTRLTVT.

This clonotype was seen many times. This rearrangement joins TRBV19 to TRBJ2-4; D is possibly TRBD2 (5 bases). This CDR3 spans 18 amino acids. Germline CDR1 LNHDA, CDR2 SQIVND (reference sequence). V dropped 3 bases and J dropped 6 bases, with 24 bases sitting between them. This CDR3 is CASSIRVLVKGYGNIQYF. The CDR3 coding sequence is TGTGCCAGTAGTATCCGGGTACTAGTAAAAGGTTACGGAAACATTCAGTACTTC.

On this clonotype: It may be a read error: a sequence one base away is much more abundant. The rearrangement links TRBV6-2 or TRBV6-3 to TRBJ1-5, with D hard to call. Germline V CDR1 and CDR2: MNHEY, SVGEGT. The CDR3 has 13 amino acids. The V end lost 11 bases, the J end lost 2 bases, and 13 bases lay between the germline ends. CDR3 sequence reads: CARHLLGNQPQHF. The CDR3 coding sequence is TGTGCCCGCCACCTCCTGGGCAATCAGCCCCAGCATTTT.

Note on this clonotype: A much larger clone sits a single nucleotide away, making a read error possible. The conserved phenylalanine or tryptophan is not found at the CDR3 terminus, so this likely reflects a read error. The chain links TRBV2 to TRBJ1-1; no clear D. V lost 4 bases and J 4 bases, leaving 10 bases between the germline ends. This CDR3 spans 13 amino acids. The germline V gene has CDR1 SNHLY and CDR2 FYNNEI. This CDR3 reads CASSGSEATEAFS. The CDR3 DNA sequence: TGTGCCAGCAGTGGGAGCGAGGCCACTGAAGCTTTCTCT.

The chain is built from TRBV5-1 and TRBJ2-2; D gene uncertain. The CDR3 covers 15 residues. Germline V gene sequence: CDR1 SGHRS, CDR2 YFSETQ. Trimming stripped 1 base from V and 4 bases from J, with 11 bases between. This CDR3 is CASSLMTNPTGELFF. CDR3 bases: TGCGCCAGCAGCTTGATGACAAACCCCACCGGGGAGCTGTTTTTT.

This clonotype was seen only a few times. The chain recombines TRBV27 with TRBJ1-3, with D unclear. The CDR3 runs to 15 residues. V dropped 3 bases and J dropped 0 bases, with 9 bases sitting between them. Germline lookup yields CDR1 MNHEY and CDR2 SMNVEV (reference sequence). The CDR3 reads CASSFSGSSGNTIYF. The DNA of the CDR3 is TGTGCCAGCAGTTTTTCGGGAAGCTCTGGAAACACCATATATTTT.

This clonotype was counted ten times or more. CDR3 nucleotides: TGCAGCGCCTCAGGAGAGTACAAGGGCAATGAGCAGTTCTTC. Protein: CSASGEYKGNEQFF. The chain recombines TRBV29-1 with TRBJ2-1; no definite D call. The CDR3 runs 14 residues. Germline loops: CDR1 SQVTM, CDR2 ANQGSEA. The V gene lost 7 bases and the J gene lost 6 bases, with 19 bases spanning the gap.